These 24 T cell receptor beta chains were all obtained from the same sample, sequenced in a study of cytomegalovirus exposure and HLA in healthy donors. The PCR used 60 Vbeta and 13 Jbeta primers. The repertoire was sequenced with immunoSEQ multiplex PCR; TCRdb's copy has only in-frame clones and lacks some. The sample lists fewer than 200,000 clones, approximately 80% occurring once. The sequenced sample was PBMCs. These receptors were taken from a woman aged 25-40 years in good health and CMV-seropositive.

The rearrangement links TRBV10-2 to TRBJ2-3; possibly TRBD1 for D (5 bases). V was trimmed by 3 bases and J by 6 bases, leaving 13 bases between them. This CDR3 spans 14 amino acids. CDR1 and CDR2 from the germline V gene are WSHSY and SAAADI. DNA for the CDR3: TGCGCCAGCAGTGAAGGAGCAGGGTCCGATACGCAGTATTTT. Amino acids: CASSEGAGSDTQYF.

The V and J genes are TRBV9 and TRBJ2-1; 11 bases match TRBD2. Trimming took 4 bases from V and 3 from J; bases not matched to a gene: 6. The V gene's germline CDR1 is SGDLS and CDR2 YYNGEE. The CDR3 totals 16 residues. The CDR3 nucleotides read TGTGCCAGCAGCACCTCCGGGACTAGCGGCTACAATGAGCAGTTCTTC. It translates to CASSTSGTSGYNEQFF.

In its sample, this clone was seen once. The chain has TRBV7-9 and TRBJ2-3; unclear D gene. The CDR3 is made up of 14 amino acids. Trimming removed 2 bases at V and 6 bases at J, with 12 bases between. Germline lookup yields CDR1 SEHNR and CDR2 FQNEAQ (reference sequence). The CDR3 spells CASSLLNERDTQYF. The DNA of the CDR3 is TGTGCCAGCAGCTTATTGAATGAGAGGGATACGCAGTATTTT.

This chain uses TRBV7-9 with TRBJ2-1, with 10 bases aligning to TRBD1. J was trimmed by 7 bases and V by 5 bases; bases with no gene match: 11. The CDR3 covers 16 residues. CDR1 SEHNR and CDR2 FQNEAQ come from the germline V gene (reference sequence). The DNA of the CDR3 is TGTGCCAGCAGCCCATCCACGGGACAGGGGTGGAATGAGCAGTTCTTC. As protein: CASSPSTGQGWNEQFF.

This rearrangement joins TRBV30 to TRBJ2-5, with D possibly matching TRBD1 (5 bases). V was pared by 2 bases and J by 12 bases, with 13 bases between. CDR3 length equals 11 residues. The germline gives CDR1 GTSNPN, CDR2 SVGIG (reference sequence). CDR3 residues: CAWSMGLVKYF. As DNA, the CDR3 is TGTGCCTGGAGTATGGGGCTAGTGAAGTACTTC.

V gene TRBV15 combines with J gene TRBJ2-5, with 13 bases lining up with TRBD2. Germline-derived CDR1 and CDR2 are LNHNV and YYDKDF (reference sequence). The J segment lost 11 bases and the V segment lost 0 bases, leaving 12 bases of the junction unmatched. CDR3 length equals 17 residues. The CDR3 DNA is TGTGCCACCAGCAGAGATTCCACTAGCGGGAGGGCCGGTGAGCAGTACTTC. Translating gives CATSRDSTSGRAGEQYF.

CDR3 loop: CASSLEVAGGDEQFF. CDR3 nucleotides: TGCGCCAGCAGCTTGGAGGTAGCGGGTGGCGATGAGCAGTTCTTC. This chain links TRBV5-1 with TRBJ2-1; 7 bases are a match to TRBD2. Germline V CDR1 and CDR2: SGHRS, YFSETQ. The CDR3 sequence is 15 residues long. The V and J ends lost 0 bases and 8 bases, in that order; junction bases with no gene match: 8.

V usage is TRBV7-8 and J usage is TRBJ1-1; the D is unclear. V dropped 5 bases and J dropped 0 bases, with 4 bases sitting between them. Per the germline V gene, CDR1 is SGHVS and CDR2 is FQNEAQ. The CDR3 covers 12 residues. The CDR3 DNA reads as TGTGCCAGCAGCCCAGTGAACACTGAAGCTTTCTTT. Its translation is CASSPVNTEAFF.

With respect to this clone: A junction end diverges from the germline sequence, so it may reflect a read error. In nucleotides, the CDR3 is TGTTCCAGCAGCACCTCCCCTCCAGGGCACTACGAGCAGTACTTC. It is translated as CSSSTSPPGHYEQYF. V is TRBV7-9 and J is TRBJ2-7; a weak D match, TRBD1 (5 bases). Looked up from germline, CDR1 is SEHNR and CDR2 is FQNEAQ (reference sequence). The CDR3 runs to 15 residues.

CDR3 nucleotide sequence: TGCGCCAGCAACGGAGGGGCTGGCCACACCGGGGAGCTGTTTTTT. Translating it yields CASNGGAGHTGELFF. The V gene is TRBV4-1, the J gene TRBJ2-2, with D tentatively TRBD2 (6 bases). CDR1 is MGHRA, CDR2 YSYEKL, per germline. The CDR3 runs to 15 residues. Trimming stripped 7 bases from V and 3 bases from J, with 15 bases between.

This clone was seen only once. The rearrangement uses TRBV6-1 and TRBJ1-1; a possible D gene is TRBD1 (5 bases). V was clipped by 0 bases and J by 0 bases, with 5 bases between them. This CDR3 spans 14 amino acids. CDR1 and CDR2 (germline): MNHNS, SASEGT. The CDR3 DNA reads TGTGCCAGCAGTGAAGCGACAGTGAACACTGAAGCTTTCTTT. Residues: CASSEATVNTEAFF.

This chain connects TRBV5-6 to TRBJ2-3; TRBD1 agrees at 7 bases. CDR3 length: 15 amino acids. The ends lost 0 bases at V and 7 bases at J; junction bases unmatched: 8. Germline CDR1 reads SGHDT; CDR2 reads YYEEEE. This CDR3 reads CASSLGGQSFHTQYF. In DNA form, the CDR3 reads TGTGCCAGCAGCTTGGGGGGACAGAGTTTCCATACGCAGTATTTT.

The rearrangement joins TRBV2 to TRBJ2-1, with D unclear. The V end lost 7 bases, the J end lost 10 bases, and 20 bases lay between the germline ends. The germline V gene encodes CDR1 SNHLY and CDR2 FYNNEI. This CDR3 region has 14 residues. The CDR3 sequence: CASIPRPLVREQFF. The DNA for the CDR3 is TGTGCCAGCATTCCCAGGCCCCTCGTCAGGGAGCAGTTCTTC.

The gene calls are TRBV28 and TRBJ1-1; D is undetermined. CDR3 length equals 12 residues. V dropped 10 bases and J dropped 6 bases, with 15 bases sitting between them. Germline lookup yields CDR1 MDHEN and CDR2 SYDVKM. CDR3 DNA: TGTGCCATCAGCAAACAATTGGCTGAAGCTTTCTTT. It encodes CAISKQLAEAFF. Together with reference TRBV28 and TRBJ1-1, the CDR3 gives the full variable domain: DVKVTQSSRYLVKRTGEKVFLECVQDMDHENMFWYRQDPGLGLRLIYFSYDVKMKEKGDIPEGYSVSREKKERFSLILESASTNQTSMYLCAISKQLAEAFFGQGTRLTVV.

V is TRBV5-1 and J is TRBJ1-4; D gene uncertain. The CDR3 is 16 residues long. Germline-derived CDR1 and CDR2 are SGHRS and YFSETQ. V was clipped by 0 bases and J by 0 bases, with 9 bases between them. DNA for the CDR3: TGCGCCAGCAGCTTGGAGCCAGGTACAACTAATGAAAAACTGTTTTTT. It specifies CASSLEPGTTNEKLFF.

V gene TRBV27 combines with J gene TRBJ2-3; no clear D gene. The CDR3 covers 14 residues. V was shortened by 0 bases and J by 4 bases, with 8 bases between the two germline ends. Germline CDR1 MNHEY, CDR2 SMNVEV (reference sequence). The CDR3 bases are TGTGCCAGCAGTTTATCATACTCATCAGATACGCAGTATTTT. Encoded protein: CASSLSYSSDTQYF.

V gene TRBV28 combines with J gene TRBJ2-3; 9 bases line up with TRBD2. V shed 7 bases, J shed 4 bases, and the junction held 12 bases outside the gene matches. Looked up from germline, CDR1 is MDHEN and CDR2 is SYDVKM. This CDR3 region has 16 residues. The CDR3 DNA sequence: TGTGCCAGCACCTTTCGGACGTTAGCGGGGGCAGATACGCAGTATTTT. The encoded protein is CASTFRTLAGADTQYF.

The chain recombines TRBV28 with TRBJ1-2; 8 bases match TRBD1. This CDR3 is 14 amino acids long. Germline CDR1 and CDR2: MDHEN and SYDVKM. The V and J ends lost 5 bases and 3 bases, in that order; junction bases with no gene match: 5. CDR3 region: CASSNGQGDYGYTF. The CDR3, as DNA: TGTGCCAGCAGTAACGGACAGGGTGACTATGGCTACACCTTC.

About this clone itself: Germline is not matched at one junction end, which may reflect a read error. This sequence joins TRBV7-7 and TRBJ2-1; TRBD2 agrees at 10 bases. The CDR3 loop spans 15 amino acids. CDR1 and CDR2 (germline): SSHAT, FNYEAQ (reference sequence). DNA of the CDR3: TGTGCTAGCAGCTTAGCACTAGCGGGAAGTGATGAGCAGTTCTTC. Protein product: CASSLALAGSDEQFF.

Details on this clone: An end of the junction differs from the germline gene, which may be a read error. The rearrangement uses TRBV29-1 and TRBJ1-1; 8 nucleotides align to TRBD1. The CDR3 totals 12 residues. In germline, CDR1 is SQVTM, CDR2 ANQGSEA. CDR3 DNA: TGCGGGGTGGACAGGGCGAACGCTGAAGCTTTCTTT. As protein: CGVDRANAEAFF. The full variable domain, with the rest looked up from reference TRBV29-1 and TRBJ1-1, is SAVISQKPSRDICQRGTSLTIQCQVDSQVTMMFWYRQQPGQSLTLIATANQGSEATYESGFVIDKFPISRPNLTFSTLTVSNMSPEDSSIYLCGVDRANAEAFFGQGTRLTVV.

The V and J genes are TRBV5-4 and TRBJ1-2; 8 nucleotides match TRBD1. Looked up from germline, CDR1 is SGHNT and CDR2 is YYREEE (reference sequence). Trimming cost V 4 bases and J 10 bases; bases outside gene matches: 6. The CDR3 has 12 amino acids. The CDR3 region has the DNA TGTGCCAGCAGCGGCACGACAGGGGCCTACACCTTC. Its protein product is CASSGTTGAYTF.

The V call is TRBV29-1, the J call TRBJ1-3; D is perhaps TRBD1 (5 bases). The CDR3 spans 12 residues. V lost 5 bases to trimming and J lost 4 bases, with 9 bases between them. CDR1 is SQVTM and CDR2 is ANQGSEA in the germline V gene. CDR3 sequence: CSVSTGGNTIYF. The DNA for the CDR3 is TGCAGCGTTTCAACAGGCGGAAACACCATATATTTT. Combining the CDR3 with reference TRBV29-1 and TRBJ1-3 gives the whole variable domain SAVISQKPSRDICQRGTSLTIQCQVDSQVTMMFWYRQQPGQSLTLIATANQGSEATYESGFVIDKFPISRPNLTFSTLTVSNMSPEDSSIYLCSVSTGGNTIYFGEGSWLTVV.

The J gene is TRBJ1-2, the V gene TRBV27; TRBD1 matches 8 bases. V shed 5 bases and J 1 base; nucleotides not matched to a gene: 6. The CDR3 covers 15 residues. The germline gives CDR1 MNHEY, CDR2 SMNVEV (reference sequence). The DNA of the CDR3 is TGTGCCAGCAGTCATAGGACAGGGCTTAACTATGGCTACACCTTC. Encoded protein: CASSHRTGLNYGYTF.

V and J are TRBV10-1 and TRBJ2-1; 13 bases line up with TRBD2. The CDR3 extends over 15 amino acids. V lost 6 bases, J lost 8 bases, and 7 bases stayed unmatched. The V gene's germline CDR1 is WNHNN and CDR2 SYGVQD (reference sequence). The CDR3 loop reads CASRITSGRDDEQFF. The DNA for the CDR3 is TGCGCCAGCAGGATAACTAGCGGGAGGGACGATGAGCAGTTCTTC.